Following are 6 T cell receptor beta chains from one sample sequenced in a study of blood T cell repertoires in COVID-19. Measured with immunoSEQ multiplex PCR; TCRdb has only the in-frame clones, and not every one. Of around 270,000 clones in the sample, 80% to 90% were seen once. Source material: PBMCs or T cells enriched from blood (not recorded which). Receptors were obtained from a woman in her thirties or forties who had been exposed to COVID-19.

V gene TRBV29-1 combines with J gene TRBJ1-1; 11 nucleotides match TRBD1. V gave up 4 bases and J gave up 0 bases; unmatched junction bases: 7. The CDR3 length is 16 residues. CDR1 and CDR2 (germline): SQVTM, ANQGSEA. The DNA for the CDR3 is TGCAGCGTTGGCGGGACAGGGGGAAACATGAACACTGAAGCTTTCTTT. This gives the protein CSVGGTGGNMNTEAFF. The full variable domain, completed using reference TRBV29-1 and TRBJ1-1, is SAVISQKPSRDICQRGTSLTIQCQVDSQVTMMFWYRQQPGQSLTLIATANQGSEATYESGFVIDKFPISRPNLTFSTLTVSNMSPEDSSIYLCSVGGTGGNMNTEAFFGQGTRLTVV.

The chain uses TRBV6-5 and TRBJ2-7; 8 bases line up with TRBD1. CDR1 MNHEY and CDR2 SVGAGI come from the germline V gene. J was trimmed by 2 bases and V by 0 bases; bases with no gene match: 6. The CDR3 has 16 amino acids. For the CDR3, the DNA is TGTGCCAGCAGTTACTCTTACAGGGGGTTCGCCTACGAGCAGTACTTC. Translated, it gives CASSYSYRGFAYEQYF.

This clone was observed a few times. V and J are TRBV4-2 and TRBJ1-2; D remains ambiguous. This CDR3 has 14 amino acids. Trimming pared 1 base from V and 0 bases from J, leaving 6 bases between. Germline CDR1 and CDR2: LGHNA and YNFKEQ. Written as DNA, the CDR3 is TGTGCCAGCAGCCAAGGCCCAGCTAACTATGGCTACACCTTC. This translates into CASSQGPANYGYTF.

The chain combines TRBV5-6 with TRBJ2-7, with 8 nucleotides matching TRBD2. The CDR3 loop spans 14 amino acids. Germline CDR1 and CDR2: SGHDT and YYEEEE. V shed 2 bases, J shed 2 bases, and the junction held 3 bases outside the gene matches. CDR3 sequence (DNA): TGTGCCAGCAGCTTTCCGGGGGGGACCTACGAGCAGTACTTC. As protein: CASSFPGGTYEQYF. Supplemented by reference TRBV5-6 and TRBJ2-7, the full variable domain reads DAGVTQSPTHLIKTRGQQVTLRCSPKSGHDTVSWYQQALGQGPQFIFQYYEEEERQRGNFPDRFSGHQFPNYSSELNVNALLLGDSALYLCASSFPGGTYEQYFGPGTRLTVT.

The chain recombines TRBV29-1 with TRBJ1-2, with a weak D call TRBD1 (6 bases). The ends were cut back, 6 bases at V and 4 bases at J, with 18 bases in the middle. Germline V gene lookup returns CDR1 SQVTM and CDR2 ANQGSEA. There are 14 residues in the CDR3. This chain's CDR3 is CSVQFADRAYGYTF. The DNA for the CDR3 is TGCAGCGTACAGTTTGCGGACAGAGCCTATGGCTACACCTTC.

This chain uses TRBV6-7 with TRBJ2-2; D not certain. TRBV6-7 is an open reading frame, and its role is uncertain. V lost 2 bases to trimming and J lost 1 base, with 5 bases between them. The length of the CDR3 is 14 residues. The chain's CDR3 is CASSYVRNTGELFF. CDR3 bases: TGTGCCAGCAGTTACGTCAGGAACACCGGGGAGCTGTTTTTT.